Detailed here is one T cell receptor beta chain. What it binds is unknown. This CDR3 spans 15 amino acids. After removal of 6 bases from V and 5 bases from J, the junction contained 6 bases not matched to a gene. Looked up from germline, CDR1 is SNHLY and CDR2 is FYNNEI. The data derive from a study of cytomegalovirus exposure and HLA in healthy donors. About the study: The roughly 120 validation repertoires and the 666 first-cohort repertoires shared a platform, a later analysis reported.

Points from the study as a whole: Cytomegalovirus-associated status was assigned to approximately 160 TCR beta chains.

Assay used: immunoSEQ multiplex PCR; TCRdb lists only in-frame clones, some missing. The sample holds around 58,000 clones, 80% to 90% seen once. The receptor comes from a woman aged 18-29 years in good health and CMV-seronegative. J is TRBJ1-6 and V is TRBV2, with 8 bases fitting TRBD1. Sample: PBMCs. CDR3 amino acids: CASSRKTGDNSPLHF. The CDR3 region has the DNA TGTGCCAGCAGCCGAAAGACAGGGGATAATTCACCCCTCCACTTT.